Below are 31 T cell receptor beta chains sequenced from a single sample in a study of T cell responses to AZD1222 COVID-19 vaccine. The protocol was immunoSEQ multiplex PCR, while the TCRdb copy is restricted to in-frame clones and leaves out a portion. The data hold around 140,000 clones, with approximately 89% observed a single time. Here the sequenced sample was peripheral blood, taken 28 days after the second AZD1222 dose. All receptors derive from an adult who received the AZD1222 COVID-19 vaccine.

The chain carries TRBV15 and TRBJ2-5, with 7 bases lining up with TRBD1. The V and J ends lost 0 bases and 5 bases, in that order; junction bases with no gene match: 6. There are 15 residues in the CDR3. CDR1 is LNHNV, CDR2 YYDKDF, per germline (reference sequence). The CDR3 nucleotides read TGTGCCACCAGCAGAGATGAGACAGGGCGGGAGACCCAGTACTTC. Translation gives CATSRDETGRETQYF.

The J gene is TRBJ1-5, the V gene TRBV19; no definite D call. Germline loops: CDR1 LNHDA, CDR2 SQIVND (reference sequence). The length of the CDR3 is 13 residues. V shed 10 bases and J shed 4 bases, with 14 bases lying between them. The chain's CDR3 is CATSRQINQPQHF. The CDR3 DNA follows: TGTGCCACCAGTCGCCAGATTAATCAGCCCCAGCATTTT.

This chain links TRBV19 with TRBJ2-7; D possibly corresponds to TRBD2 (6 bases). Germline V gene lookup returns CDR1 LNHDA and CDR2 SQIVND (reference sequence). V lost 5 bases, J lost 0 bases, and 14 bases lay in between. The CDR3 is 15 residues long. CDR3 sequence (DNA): TGTGCCAGTAGTTTGGGACTTCTTCTCTCCTACGAGCAGTACTTC. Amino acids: CASSLGLLLSYEQYF.

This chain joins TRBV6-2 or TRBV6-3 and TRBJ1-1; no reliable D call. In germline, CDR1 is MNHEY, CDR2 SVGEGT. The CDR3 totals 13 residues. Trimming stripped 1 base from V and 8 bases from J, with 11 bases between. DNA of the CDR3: TGTGCCAGCAGTTACTATAGGACCGCGGAAGCTTTCTTT. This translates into CASSYYRTAEAFF.

The CDR3 here is CASSFTGRTEAFF. DNA for the CDR3: TGTGCCAGCAGTTTCACAGGGAGGACTGAAGCTTTCTTT. This chain connects TRBV11-2 to TRBJ1-1, with D possibly TRBD1 on 6 matching bases. Germline CDR1 SGHAT, CDR2 FQNNGV. CDR3 size: 13 residues. V shed 6 bases and J shed 5 bases, with 13 bases lying between them.

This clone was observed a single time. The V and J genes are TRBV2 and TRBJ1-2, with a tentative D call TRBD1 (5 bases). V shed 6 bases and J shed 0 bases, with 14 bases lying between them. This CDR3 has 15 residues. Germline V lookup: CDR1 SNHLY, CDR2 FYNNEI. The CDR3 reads CASRDWGRTNYGYTF. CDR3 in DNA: TGTGCCAGCAGAGACTGGGGACGGACTAACTATGGCTACACCTTC.

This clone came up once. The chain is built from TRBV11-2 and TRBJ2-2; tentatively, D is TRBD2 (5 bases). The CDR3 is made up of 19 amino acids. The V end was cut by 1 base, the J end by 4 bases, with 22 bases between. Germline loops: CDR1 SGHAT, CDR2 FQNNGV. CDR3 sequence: CASSLGSLVVTAGTGELFF. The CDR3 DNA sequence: TGTGCCAGCAGCTTAGGATCTCTAGTTGTCACTGCGGGCACCGGGGAGCTGTTTTTT.

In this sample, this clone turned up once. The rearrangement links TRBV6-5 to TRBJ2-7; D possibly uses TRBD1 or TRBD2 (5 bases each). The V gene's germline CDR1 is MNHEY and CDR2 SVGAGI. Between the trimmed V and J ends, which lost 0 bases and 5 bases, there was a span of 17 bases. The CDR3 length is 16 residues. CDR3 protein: CASSYSNRLGVNEQYF. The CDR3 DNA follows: TGTGCCAGCAGTTACTCGAACAGGCTCGGGGTCAACGAGCAGTACTTC.

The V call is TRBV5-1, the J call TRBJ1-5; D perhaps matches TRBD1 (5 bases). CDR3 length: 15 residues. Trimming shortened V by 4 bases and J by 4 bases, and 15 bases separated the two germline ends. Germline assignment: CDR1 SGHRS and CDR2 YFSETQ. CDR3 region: CASSPAGTPNQPQHF. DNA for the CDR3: TGCGCCAGCAGCCCCGCGGGGACCCCAAATCAGCCCCAGCATTTT.

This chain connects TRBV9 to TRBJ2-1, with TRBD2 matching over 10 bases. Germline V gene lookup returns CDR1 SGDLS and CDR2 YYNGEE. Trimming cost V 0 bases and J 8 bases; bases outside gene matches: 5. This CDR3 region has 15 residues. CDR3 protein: CASSVVLAGVHEQFF. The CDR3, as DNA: TGTGCCAGCAGCGTAGTTCTAGCGGGAGTCCATGAGCAGTTCTTC. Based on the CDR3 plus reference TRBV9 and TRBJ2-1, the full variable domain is DSGVTQTPKHLITATGQRVTLRCSPRSGDLSVYWYQQSLDQGLQFLIQYYNGEERAKGNILERFSAQQFPDLHSELNLSSLELGDSALYFCASSVVLAGVHEQFFGPGTRLTVL.

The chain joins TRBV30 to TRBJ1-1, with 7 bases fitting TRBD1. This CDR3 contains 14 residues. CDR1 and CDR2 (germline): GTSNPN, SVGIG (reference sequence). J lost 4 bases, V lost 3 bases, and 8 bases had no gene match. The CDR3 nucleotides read TGTGCCTGGAGGCCGCAGGGGGTAATCACTGAAGCTTTCTTT. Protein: CAWRPQGVITEAFF.

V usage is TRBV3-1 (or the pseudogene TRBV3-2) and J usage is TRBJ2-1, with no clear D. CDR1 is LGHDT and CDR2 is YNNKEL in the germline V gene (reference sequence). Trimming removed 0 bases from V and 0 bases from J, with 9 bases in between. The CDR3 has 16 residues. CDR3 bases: TGTGCCAGCAGCCAAGATCCTGGGTACTCCTACAATGAGCAGTTCTTC. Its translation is CASSQDPGYSYNEQFF.

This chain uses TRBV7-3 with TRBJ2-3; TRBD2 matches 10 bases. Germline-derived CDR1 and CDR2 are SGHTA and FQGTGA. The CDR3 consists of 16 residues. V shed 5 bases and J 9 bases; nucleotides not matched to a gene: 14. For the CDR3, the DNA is TGTGCCAGCAGCCCTAACCCGGGACTAGCGAGAGAGACGCAGTATTTT. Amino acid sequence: CASSPNPGLARETQYF.

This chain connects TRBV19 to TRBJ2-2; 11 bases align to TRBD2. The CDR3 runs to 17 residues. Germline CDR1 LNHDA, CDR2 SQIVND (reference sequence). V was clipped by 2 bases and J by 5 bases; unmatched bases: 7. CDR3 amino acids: CASSILRLAGGTGELFF. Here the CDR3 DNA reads TGTGCCAGTAGTATATTGAGGCTAGCGGGAGGAACCGGGGAGCTGTTTTTT.

In nucleotides, the CDR3 is TGTGCCAGCAGCGCTCCGGGCAGGGGGCTAAATAAGGGAACTGAAGCTTTCTTT. This gives the protein CASSAPGRGLNKGTEAFF. The chain has TRBV5-6 and TRBJ1-1; TRBD1 matches at 8 bases. Trimming removed 4 bases from V and 5 bases from J; junction bases left unmatched: 19. The CDR3 sequence is 18 residues long. From germline, CDR1 is SGHDT and CDR2 YYEEEE.

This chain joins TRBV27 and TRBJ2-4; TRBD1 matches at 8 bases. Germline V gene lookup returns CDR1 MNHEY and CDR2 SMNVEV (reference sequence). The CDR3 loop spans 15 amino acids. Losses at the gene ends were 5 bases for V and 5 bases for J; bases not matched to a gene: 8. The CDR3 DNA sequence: TGTGCCAGCAGTCCTTGGGCGGGACAGGAAAACATTCAGTACTTC. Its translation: CASSPWAGQENIQYF.

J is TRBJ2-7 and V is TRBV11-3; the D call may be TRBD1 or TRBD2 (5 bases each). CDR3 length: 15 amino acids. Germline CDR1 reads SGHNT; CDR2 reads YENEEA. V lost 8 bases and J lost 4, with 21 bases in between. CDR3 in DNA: TGTGCCAGCCCCTCTGTGATGAGGGGCGAGTACGAGCAGTACTTC. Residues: CASPSVMRGEYEQYF.

The CDR3 reads CASSGGLTGNTIYF. The CDR3 DNA sequence: TGTGCCAGCAGCGGGGGGCTCACTGGAAACACCATATATTTT. V gene TRBV6-2 or TRBV6-3 combines with J gene TRBJ1-3; D may be TRBD1 (6 bases). CDR1 and CDR2 from the germline V gene are MNHEY and SVGEGT. Trimming cost V 6 bases and J 2 bases, with 11 bases left between them. The length of the CDR3 is 14 residues.

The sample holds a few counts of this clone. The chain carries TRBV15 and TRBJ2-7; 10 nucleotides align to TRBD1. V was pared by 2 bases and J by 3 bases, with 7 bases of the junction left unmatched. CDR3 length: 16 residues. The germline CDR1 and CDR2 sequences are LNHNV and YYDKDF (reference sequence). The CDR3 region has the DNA TGTGCCACCAGCAGACCCGGGACAGGGGAAGGCTACGAGCAGTACTTC. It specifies CATSRPGTGEGYEQYF. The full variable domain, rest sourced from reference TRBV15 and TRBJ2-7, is DAMVIQNPRYQVTQFGKPVTLSCSQTLNHNVMYWYQQKSSQAPKLLFHYYDKDFNNEADTPDNFQSRRPNTSFCFLDIRSPGLGDTAMYLCATSRPGTGEGYEQYFGPGTRLTVT.

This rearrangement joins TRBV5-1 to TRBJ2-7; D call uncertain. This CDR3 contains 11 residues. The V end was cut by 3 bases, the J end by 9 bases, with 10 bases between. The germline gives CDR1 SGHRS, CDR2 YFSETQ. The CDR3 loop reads CASSSDGGQYF. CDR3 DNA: TGCGCCAGCAGCTCTGACGGCGGGCAGTACTTC.

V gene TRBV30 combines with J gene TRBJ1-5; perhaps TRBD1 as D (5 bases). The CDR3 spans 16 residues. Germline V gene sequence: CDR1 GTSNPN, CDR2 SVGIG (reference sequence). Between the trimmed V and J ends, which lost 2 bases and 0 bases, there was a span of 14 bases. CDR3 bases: TGTGCCTGGAGTAAGCGGCTGCAGGGTAGCAATCAGCCCCAGCATTTT. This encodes CAWSKRLQGSNQPQHF.

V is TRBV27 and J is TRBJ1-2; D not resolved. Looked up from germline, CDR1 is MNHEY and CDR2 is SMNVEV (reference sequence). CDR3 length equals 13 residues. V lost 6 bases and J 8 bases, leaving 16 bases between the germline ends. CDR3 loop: CASSSLGKNGYTF. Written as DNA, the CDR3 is TGTGCCAGCAGCTCATTGGGAAAGAACGGCTACACCTTC.

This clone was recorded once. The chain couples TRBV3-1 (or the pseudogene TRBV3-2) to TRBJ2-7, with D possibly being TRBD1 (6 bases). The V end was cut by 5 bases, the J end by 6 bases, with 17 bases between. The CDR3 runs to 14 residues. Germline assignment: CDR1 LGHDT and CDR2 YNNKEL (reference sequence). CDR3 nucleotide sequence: TGTGCCAGCAGCGACGAGGGGGTCTCTCTCGAGCAGTACTTC. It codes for CASSDEGVSLEQYF.

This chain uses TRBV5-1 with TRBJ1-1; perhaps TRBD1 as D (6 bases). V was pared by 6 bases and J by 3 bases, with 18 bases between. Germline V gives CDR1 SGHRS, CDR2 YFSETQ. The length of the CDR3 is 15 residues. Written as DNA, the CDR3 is TGCGCCAGCACCTTAGTCCCAGGGGATTACACTGAAGCTTTCTTT. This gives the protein CASTLVPGDYTEAFF.

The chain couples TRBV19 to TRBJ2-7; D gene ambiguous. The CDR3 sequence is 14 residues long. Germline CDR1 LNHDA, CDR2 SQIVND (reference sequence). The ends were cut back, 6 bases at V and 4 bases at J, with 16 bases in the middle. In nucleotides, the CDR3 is TGTGCCAGTAGCCGCGGCCGAAGGAGTTACGAGCAGTACTTC. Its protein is CASSRGRRSYEQYF.

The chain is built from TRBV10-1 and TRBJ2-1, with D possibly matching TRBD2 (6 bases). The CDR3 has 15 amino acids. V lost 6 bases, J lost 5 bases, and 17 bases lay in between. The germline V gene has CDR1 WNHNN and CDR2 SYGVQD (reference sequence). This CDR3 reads CASSHPGLANNEQFF. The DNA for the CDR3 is TGCGCCAGCAGCCATCCGGGACTGGCGAACAATGAGCAGTTCTTC.

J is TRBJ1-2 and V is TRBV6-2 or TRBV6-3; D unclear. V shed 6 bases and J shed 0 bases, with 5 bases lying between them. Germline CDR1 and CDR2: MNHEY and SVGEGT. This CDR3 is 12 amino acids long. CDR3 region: CASSPSNYGYTF. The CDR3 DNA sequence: TGTGCCAGCAGCCCTTCTAACTATGGCTACACCTTC.

CDR3 amino acids: CASSDGGGRLDEQFF. CDR3 DNA sequence: TGCGCCAGCAGTGACGGAGGCGGGAGACTGGATGAGCAGTTCTTC. This chain links TRBV10-2 with TRBJ2-1; 7 bases align to TRBD2. After removal of 3 bases from V and 8 bases from J, the junction contained 10 bases not matched to a gene. Germline V gene lookup returns CDR1 WSHSY and CDR2 SAAADI. The CDR3 loop spans 15 amino acids.

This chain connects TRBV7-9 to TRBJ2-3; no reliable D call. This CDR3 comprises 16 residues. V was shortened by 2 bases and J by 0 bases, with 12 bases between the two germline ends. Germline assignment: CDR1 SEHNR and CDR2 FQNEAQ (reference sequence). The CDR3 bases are TGTGCCAGCAGCTTATTTGTCAGGAAAAGCACAGATACGCAGTATTTT. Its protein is CASSLFVRKSTDTQYF.

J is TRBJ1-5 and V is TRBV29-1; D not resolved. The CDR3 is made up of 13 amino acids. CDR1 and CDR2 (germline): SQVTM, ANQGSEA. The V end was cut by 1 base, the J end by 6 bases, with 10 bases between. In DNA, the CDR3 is TGCAGCGTTGAAGTCCTCGTCGTTCAGCCCCAGCATTTT. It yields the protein CSVEVLVVQPQHF.

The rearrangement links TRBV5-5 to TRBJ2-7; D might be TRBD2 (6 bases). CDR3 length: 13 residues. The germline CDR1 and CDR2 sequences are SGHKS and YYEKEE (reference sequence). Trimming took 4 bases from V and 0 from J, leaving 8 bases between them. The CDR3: CASSRTTSYEQYF. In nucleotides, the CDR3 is TGTGCCAGCAGCCGGACTACCTCCTACGAGCAGTACTTC.